These 14 T cell receptor beta chains came from one sample sequenced in a study of response to subunit inactivated influenza vaccine. TCRdb used MiXCR to reprocess the RT-PCR reads, holding one entry per CDR3 protein. Among 180,000 or so distinct CDR3 sequences listed, around 12% were seen once. These data also featured in a second study, about T cells expressing NK-cell markers. That source reports: Beta-chain TCR cDNA was generated via 5'RACE template switching with UMIs.

The specimen was CD8+ T cells sorted from PBMCs, collected roughly 13 days after vaccination. These receptors were obtained from a man aged 45-60 years who received an inactivated influenza vaccine.

V and J are TRBV9 and TRBJ2-7, with D possibly matching TRBD2 (7 bases). Germline assignment: CDR1 SGDLS and CDR2 YYNGEE. The CDR3 is made up of 15 amino acids. V lost 0 bases and J 3 bases, leaving 13 bases between the germline ends. The CDR3 nucleotides read TGTGCCAGCAGCGTAGCTGGGGGGGCAGGCTACGAGCAGTACTTC. It codes for CASSVAGGAGYEQYF.

This chain uses TRBV6-5 with TRBJ2-2; 9 positions agree with TRBD2. The germline gives CDR1 MNHEY, CDR2 SVGAGI. CDR3 size: 16 residues. After removal of 4 bases from V and 2 bases from J, the junction contained 5 bases not matched to a gene. CDR3 DNA sequence: TGTGCCAGCAGTTTCCAGCGGGAGGCCAACACCGGGGAGCTGTTTTTT. Protein sequence: CASSFQREANTGELFF.

The table lists this clonotype with a few counts. The gene calls are TRBV6-2 or TRBV6-3 and TRBJ2-1, with TRBD2 matching over 7 bases. V lost 3 bases and J lost 8; bases outside the gene matches: 10. The germline V gene encodes CDR1 MNHEY and CDR2 SVGEGT. The length of the CDR3 is 15 residues. CDR3 region: CASSYGVWAGDEQFF. In DNA, the CDR3 is TGTGCCAGCAGTTATGGAGTTTGGGCGGGGGATGAGCAGTTCTTC.

The chain uses TRBV3-1 and TRBJ2-7; TRBD1 agrees at 11 bases. The CDR3 is 14 residues long. CDR1 and CDR2 from the germline V gene are LGHDT and YNNKEL (reference sequence). Trimming cost V 4 bases and J 3 bases; bases outside gene matches: 2. CDR3 coding DNA: TGTGCCAGCAGCCCGGGACAGGGGGACTACGAGCAGTACTTC. Translated: CASSPGQGDYEQYF.

The V and J genes are TRBV6-2 or TRBV6-3 and TRBJ2-7, with a weak D call TRBD1 (5 bases). The CDR3 runs to 12 residues. With 3 bases removed from V and 4 bases from J, the gap between germline ends came to 7 bases. Germline V gene data show CDR1 as MNHEY and CDR2 as SVGEGT. The CDR3 protein is CASSYRQYEQYF. The DNA of the CDR3 is TGTGCCAGCAGTTATAGACAGTACGAGCAGTACTTC.

The chain has TRBV29-1 and TRBJ1-2; D call uncertain. CDR3 length equals 11 residues. CDR1 and CDR2 (germline): SQVTM, ANQGSEA. Between the trimmed V and J ends, which lost 7 bases and 8 bases, there was a span of 14 bases. CDR3 nucleotides: TGCAGCGACCTCAAGGGATCGGGCTACACCTTC. It specifies CSDLKGSGYTF.

This clonotype was seen a few times. The V and J genes are TRBV9 and TRBJ1-2; no definite D call. Germline CDR1 reads SGDLS; CDR2 reads YYNGEE. The CDR3 consists of 13 residues. V was shortened by 4 bases and J by 4 bases, with 11 bases between the two germline ends. In DNA, the CDR3 is TGTGCCAGCAGCCCTCCGGACCTCTATGGCTACACCTTC. Translated: CASSPPDLYGYTF.

The chain is built from TRBV7-6 and TRBJ2-7; no clear D gene. The V end was cut by 5 bases, the J end by 3 bases, with 14 bases between. The CDR3 runs 14 residues. The germline V gene encodes CDR1 SGHVS and CDR2 FNYEAQ. The CDR3 region is CASSPYRVHYEQYF. The CDR3, as DNA: TGTGCCAGCAGCCCCTACAGAGTCCACTACGAGCAGTACTTC.

This clonotype occurred many times. The genes are TRBV7-2 and TRBJ2-1; D might be TRBD1 or TRBD2, each matching 5 bases. The CDR3 has 11 residues. Germline V CDR1 and CDR2: SGHTA, FQGNSA. Trimming took 5 bases from V and 10 from J, leaving 9 bases between them. The CDR3 region is CASSPGTEQFF. The CDR3 DNA reads as TGTGCCAGCAGCCCTGGGACGGAGCAGTTCTTC.

This clonotype has only a few counts. The genes are TRBV6-1 and TRBJ2-5; 12 positions match TRBD2. The V and J ends lost 6 bases and 4 bases, in that order; junction bases with no gene match: 12. Germline lookup yields CDR1 MNHNS and CDR2 SASEGT. This CDR3 spans 17 amino acids. This CDR3 is CASRPLASGGAGETQYF. The CDR3 DNA reads as TGTGCCAGCAGGCCCCTGGCTAGCGGGGGGGCTGGAGAGACCCAGTACTTC.

CDR3 nucleotides: TGTGCCAGCAGTTACGGGAGCTTATACAATGAGCAGTTCTTC. It codes for CASSYGSLYNEQFF. The rearrangement uses TRBV6-2 or TRBV6-3 and TRBJ2-1; weak D call: TRBD2 (5 bases). V lost 2 bases and J lost 4, with 9 bases in between. The CDR3 loop spans 14 amino acids. Germline V gene lookup returns CDR1 MNHEY and CDR2 SVGEGT.

The chain carries TRBV27 and TRBJ2-1; the D is unclear. The CDR3 sequence is 15 residues long. The V end was cut by 1 base, the J end by 3 bases, with 10 bases between. Germline V gene data show CDR1 as MNHEY and CDR2 as SMNVEV (reference sequence). CDR3 in DNA: TGTGCCAGCAGTTTATTTCTGGGCAACTACAATGAGCAGTTCTTC. This translates into CASSLFLGNYNEQFF.

This clonotype showed up many times. This rearrangement joins TRBV5-5 to TRBJ2-1; D is uncertain. V was clipped by 5 bases and J by 10 bases, with 10 bases between them. Germline CDR1 is SGHKS and CDR2 is YYEKEE (reference sequence). This CDR3 is built from 11 residues. As DNA, the CDR3 is TGTGCCAGCAGGGACCGTAGGGAGCAGTTCTTC. This translates into CASRDRREQFF. Together with reference TRBV5-5 and TRBJ2-1, the CDR3 gives the full variable domain: DAGVTQSPTHLIKTRGQQVTLRCSPISGHKSVSWYQQVLGQGPQFIFQYYEKEERGRGNFPDRFSARQFPNYSSELNVNALLLGDSALYLCASRDRREQFFGPGTRLTVL.

In this sample, this clonotype turned up a few times. The CDR3 loop reads CASSLNNNEQFF. The CDR3, as DNA: TGTGCCAGCAGCTTAAATAACAATGAGCAGTTCTTC. V is TRBV11-3 and J is TRBJ2-1; no clear D gene. The germline V gene has CDR1 SGHNT and CDR2 YENEEA. The CDR3 contains 12 residues. V lost 2 bases and J lost 5, with 4 bases in between.